One TCR beta chain is described in this entry. Its cognate antigen is unknown. These data come from a study of T cell repertoires in cytomegalovirus infection. Study details: Carrying CMV and the relevant HLA type showed in public TCR beta signatures.

From germline, CDR1 is SQVTM and CDR2 ANQGSEA. V lost 4 bases and J 2 bases, leaving 8 bases between the germline ends. This CDR3 has 12 amino acids. Study-wide results and limits: Dominant in the ex vivo response were TCR beta clonotypes restricted by HLA-C and specific for CMV.

TCRdb recomputed calls from the reads with MiXCR, one row per CDR3 protein. Of about 600,000 distinct CDR3 sequences listed, approximately 25% are singletons. V usage is TRBV29-1 and J usage is TRBJ1-2; D might be TRBD1 (5 bases). This receptor was identified in a human donor in good health (CMV status not recorded). Some clones in this sample may be carry-over from other donors' samples. The source material was CD8+ T cells from PBMCs. CDR3 in amino acids: CSVADKNYGYTF. DNA for the CDR3: TGCAGCGTTGCGGACAAGAACTATGGCTACACCTTC.